The 12 T cell receptor beta chains below were found in one sample sequenced in a study of blood T cell repertoires in COVID-19. The table came from immunoSEQ multiplex PCR; TCRdb's copy has only in-frame clones and leaves some out. This sample has 45,000 to 60,000 clones, with around 87% found just once. Sequenced: peripheral blood. Receptors were obtained from a human donor with active COVID-19. The donor label of this sample is uncertain.

The chain recombines TRBV6-6 with TRBJ2-1; 8 bases are a match to TRBD1. Germline CDR1 MNHNY, CDR2 SVGAGI (reference sequence). V was pared by 5 bases and J by 10 bases, with 10 bases of the junction left unmatched. The CDR3 runs 14 residues. CDR3 DNA sequence: TGTGCCAGCAGTCAGAAGACAGGGGTCGGGGAGCAGTTCTTC. Translation: CASSQKTGVGEQFF.

The CDR3 coding sequence is TGTGCCAGCAGTTCCGACAGGGTGGGGCAGCCCCAGCATTTT. Translating it yields CASSSDRVGQPQHF. The rearrangement joins TRBV28 to TRBJ1-5; TRBD1 matches at 7 bases. This CDR3 is 14 amino acids long. In germline, CDR1 is MDHEN, CDR2 SYDVKM. Losses at the gene ends were 4 bases for V and 7 bases for J; bases not matched to a gene: 7.

V is TRBV29-1 and J is TRBJ2-6; no reliable D call. V gave up 6 bases and J gave up 0 bases, with 3 bases separating them. Germline assignment: CDR1 SQVTM and CDR2 ANQGSEA. The CDR3 covers 12 residues. CDR3 in DNA: TGCAGCGTCAGCTCTGGGGCCAACGTCCTGACTTTC. It yields the protein CSVSSGANVLTF.

This clone was counted a single time. J is TRBJ1-2 and V is TRBV5-1; no reliable D call. V lost 1 base and J lost 10, with 20 bases in between. CDR1 is SGHRS and CDR2 is YFSETQ in the germline V gene. The CDR3 runs 15 residues. The CDR3 reads CASSLSPGTALDYTF. The CDR3 coding sequence is TGCGCCAGCAGCTTGAGCCCGGGTACTGCCCTTGACTACACCTTC.

The chain carries TRBV6-5 and TRBJ1-1; D is possibly TRBD1 (5 bases). This CDR3 has 15 residues. V was clipped by 4 bases and J by 6 bases, with 18 bases between them. Germline V lookup: CDR1 MNHEY, CDR2 SVGAGI. CDR3 loop: CASSFRQKGAPEAFF. The CDR3 DNA reads TGTGCCAGCAGTTTTCGACAGAAAGGTGCCCCTGAAGCTTTCTTT.

The chain links TRBV2 to TRBJ2-3; TRBD2 matches 8 bases. With V trimmed by 7 bases and J by 1 base, 4 bases remained unmatched. The germline gives CDR1 SNHLY, CDR2 FYNNEI. The length of the CDR3 is 14 residues. The CDR3, as DNA: TGTGCCAGCAACCGAGCGGGGGGCACAGATACGCAGTATTTT. Its protein is CASNRAGGTDTQYF.

V usage is TRBV3-1 (or the pseudogene TRBV3-2) and J usage is TRBJ1-1, with D possibly matching TRBD1 (5 bases). With 4 bases removed from V and 2 bases from J, the gap between germline ends came to 8 bases. Germline V CDR1 and CDR2: LGHDT, YNNKEL (reference sequence). The CDR3 spans 13 residues. For the CDR3, the DNA is TGTGCCAGCAGCCGGGGCAGCAACACTGAAGCTTTCTTT. Protein: CASSRGSNTEAFF.

The chain is built from TRBV12-3 or TRBV12-4 and TRBJ1-1, with TRBD1 matching 7 bases. The CDR3 is made up of 13 amino acids. Germline trimming cut 3 bases from V and 4 bases from J; bases unmatched to any gene: 2. The CDR3 here is CASSFRGPTEAFF. CDR3 coding DNA: TGTGCCAGCAGTTTTAGGGGGCCCACTGAAGCTTTCTTT.

This rearrangement joins TRBV6-5 to TRBJ2-7, with TRBD1 matching 11 bases. The germline gives CDR1 MNHEY, CDR2 SVGAGI. V trimming: 6 bases; J trimming: 6 bases; junction bases outside the gene matches: 4. This CDR3 is 13 amino acids long. CDR3 region: CASSRGQGAEQYF. The CDR3, as DNA: TGTGCCAGCAGCCGAGGACAGGGGGCCGAGCAGTACTTC.

CDR3 DNA: TGTGCCAGCAGCTTTAGTTGGTTTCAGCCCCAGCATTTT. It encodes CASSFSWFQPQHF. The chain employs TRBV5-5 and TRBJ1-5; D remains ambiguous. From germline, CDR1 is SGHKS and CDR2 YYEKEE (reference sequence). The CDR3 runs to 13 residues. The V and J ends lost 2 bases and 6 bases respectively, with 9 bases between them. The whole variable domain, filled in from reference TRBV5-5 and TRBJ1-5, reads DAGVTQSPTHLIKTRGQQVTLRCSPISGHKSVSWYQQVLGQGPQFIFQYYEKEERGRGNFPDRFSARQFPNYSSELNVNALLLGDSALYLCASSFSWFQPQHFGDGTRLSIL.

This chain joins TRBV19 and TRBJ1-3; D is undetermined. The CDR3 contains 15 residues. Trimming cost V 2 bases and J 0 bases, with 8 bases left between them. Germline-derived CDR1 and CDR2 are LNHDA and SQIVND (reference sequence). Here the CDR3 DNA reads TGTGCCAGTAGTATAACCGCCTACTCTGGAAACACCATATATTTT. It is translated as CASSITAYSGNTIYF. Using reference TRBV19 and TRBJ1-3 for the parts outside the CDR3, the full variable domain is DGGITQSPKYLFRKEGQNVTLSCEQNLNHDAMYWYRQDPGQGLRLIYYSQIVNDFQKGDIAEGYSVSREKKESFPLTVTSAQKNPTAFYLCASSITAYSGNTIYFGEGSWLTVV.

The genes are TRBV28 and TRBJ1-5; the D is unclear. Between the trimmed V and J ends, which lost 2 bases and 11 bases, there was a span of 10 bases. The germline CDR1 and CDR2 sequences are MDHEN and SYDVKM. This CDR3 comprises 12 residues. The CDR3 sequence: CASSLAGLTQHF. In DNA, the CDR3 is TGTGCCAGCAGTTTAGCAGGTCTTACCCAGCATTTT.